This T cell receptor beta chain was observed in a study of identical twins listed by TCRdb under 2016. With regard to the full study: The study deep-sequenced TCR alpha and beta repertoires from monozygotic twins, unrelated adults of various ages and cord blood to test whether fetal clonotypes persist. To rule out contamination, the twin experiments were replicated at different times with different library preparation protocols.

V lost 3 bases and J lost 7 bases; the stretch between them is 13 bases long. From the cysteine through the phenylalanine, the CDR3 covers 14 amino acids. Just CDR3 DNA is preserved here, 42 bases in frame from base 1. CDR1 SGHRS and CDR2 YFSETQ were looked up in the germline V gene. Every donor was a healthy Caucasian. The twin cohort consisted of three pairs of female monozygotic twins, all aged about 18 to 29 years. RNA for TCR libraries was isolated from peripheral blood mononuclear cells. The full study reports these points: Zero-insertion analyses could be partly confounded by invariant T cells such as MAIT and iNKT, although diverse VJ usage argued against such confounding for most clonotypes. Compared with coincidental sharing between unrelated individuals, out-of-frame TCR alpha sequences shared between twins showed an excess of sequences with low generation probability. Out-of-frame TCR alpha sharing in monozygotic twins was systematically underestimated by recombination models, whereas sharing between unrelated individuals was in agreement with the recombination models. Fewer insertions were carried by abundant cord blood beta clonotypes; a weaker similar trend was observed in young adult naive repertoires, while no such trend was observed in memory repertoires. Excess twin sharing in beta out-of-frame sequences was weaker because fewer shared sequences lowered the signal-to-noise ratio. Conclusions relied on cross-sectional statistical analysis, since the same donors could not be followed over many years.

This clonotype was observed a handful of times. The antigen this receptor binds is unknown. Base qualities were left out, and no much larger clone turns up one base away. Library construction relied on 5' RACE. Sequencing was performed on an Illumina HiSeq 2000. A universal primer binding site was added through template switching, and the final cDNA carried a unique molecular identifier so that TCR cDNA molecules could be counted accurately. Specific primers in the conserved constant-segment region were used to synthesize first-strand cDNA for the TCR alpha and beta chains. To control for contamination, every cDNA library was double barcoded, receiving both a SMART-Mk sample barcode and Illumina barcodes. TruSeq adapter sequences and Illumina sample barcodes were added in two successive PCR steps. The Illumina HiSeq platform was used with custom primers to sequence TCR alpha and beta cDNA libraries. The original pipeline was this. MiGEC processed the raw reads to extract unique molecular identifiers, while MiXCR was used to determine the CDR3 positions. For each individual, recombination models were inferred using an EM algorithm with the repgenHMM and IGoR tools. The analysis of shared clonotypes was done with the tcR package in R, with sharing normalized by the product of cloneset sizes. Out-of-frame nonproductive sequences were analyzed to study raw recombination free of thymic and clonal selection effects. The raw public reads went through TCRdb reprocessing: fastp at Q25, MiXCR clone calling, in-frame beta chains kept. Records with the same CDR3 protein are collapsed into one entry carrying the most frequent genes and DNA. The authors' filters were not applied to this entry. The sample table shows approximately 590,000 distinct CDR3 sequences, and more than 9% are seen once. Clones ranked in the top ten supply 2.5% to 3.5% of the sample.

A further study also used this sample, focusing on yellow fever vaccine responses in identical twins. The second paper states: The T cell response to vaccination in identical twins was reported by the authors to appear partly convergent and partly personalized. In identical twins, the study followed T cell clones that responded to the vaccine with precision.

The V gene is TRBV5-1 and the J gene is TRBJ1-4, with a tentative D gene TRBD1 over 6 matching bases. The sequenced sample was PBMCs. The source is a young woman in good health. The DNA sequence is given as TGCGCCAGCAGCTCCGGGACACTCGGTGAAAAACTGTTTTTT. Translated, this gives CASSSGTLGEKLFF.